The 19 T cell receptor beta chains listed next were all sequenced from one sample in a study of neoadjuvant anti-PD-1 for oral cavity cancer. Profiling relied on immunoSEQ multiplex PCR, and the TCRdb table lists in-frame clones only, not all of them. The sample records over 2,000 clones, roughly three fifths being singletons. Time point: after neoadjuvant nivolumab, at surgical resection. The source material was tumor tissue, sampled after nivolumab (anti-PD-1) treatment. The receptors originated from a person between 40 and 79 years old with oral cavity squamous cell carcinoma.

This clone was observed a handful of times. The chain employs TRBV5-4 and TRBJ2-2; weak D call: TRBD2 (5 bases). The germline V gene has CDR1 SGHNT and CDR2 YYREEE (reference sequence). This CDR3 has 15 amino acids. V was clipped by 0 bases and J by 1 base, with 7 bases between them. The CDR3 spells CASSLAGGNTGELFF. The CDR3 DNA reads TGTGCCAGCAGCTTGGCCGGAGGGAACACCGGGGAGCTGTTTTTT.

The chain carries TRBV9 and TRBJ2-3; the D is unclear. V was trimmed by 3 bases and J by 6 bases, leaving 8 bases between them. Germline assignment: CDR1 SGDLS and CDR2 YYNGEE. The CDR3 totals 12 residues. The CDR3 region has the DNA TGTGCCAGCAGCGCTCAATTCGATACGCAGTATTTT. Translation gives CASSAQFDTQYF.

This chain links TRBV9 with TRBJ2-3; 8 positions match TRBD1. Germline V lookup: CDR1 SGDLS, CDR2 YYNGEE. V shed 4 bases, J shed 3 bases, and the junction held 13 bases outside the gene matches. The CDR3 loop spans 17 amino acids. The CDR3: CASSYLGQGQSTDTQYF. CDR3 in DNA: TGTGCCAGCAGCTACCTCGGACAGGGTCAATCTACAGATACGCAGTATTTT.

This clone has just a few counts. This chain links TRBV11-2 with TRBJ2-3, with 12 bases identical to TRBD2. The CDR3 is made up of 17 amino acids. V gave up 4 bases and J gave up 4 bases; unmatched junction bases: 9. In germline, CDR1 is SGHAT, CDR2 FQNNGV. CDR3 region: CASSSWTSGMGADTQYF. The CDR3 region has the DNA TGTGCCAGCAGCTCCTGGACTAGCGGGATGGGTGCAGATACGCAGTATTTT.

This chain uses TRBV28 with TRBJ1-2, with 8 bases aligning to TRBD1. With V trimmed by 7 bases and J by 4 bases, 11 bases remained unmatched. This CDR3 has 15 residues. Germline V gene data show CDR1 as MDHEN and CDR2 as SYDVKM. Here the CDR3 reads CASTEGRGLSYGYTF. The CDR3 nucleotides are TGTGCCAGCACCGAGGGCAGGGGGCTGAGCTATGGCTACACCTTC.

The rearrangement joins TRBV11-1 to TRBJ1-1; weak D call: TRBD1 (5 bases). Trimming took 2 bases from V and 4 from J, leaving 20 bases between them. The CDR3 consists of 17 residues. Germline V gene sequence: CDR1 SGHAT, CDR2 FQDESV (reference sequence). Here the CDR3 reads CASSLNSGTGGGTEAFF. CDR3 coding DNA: TGTGCCAGCAGCTTAAACTCAGGGACCGGGGGAGGCACTGAAGCTTTCTTT.

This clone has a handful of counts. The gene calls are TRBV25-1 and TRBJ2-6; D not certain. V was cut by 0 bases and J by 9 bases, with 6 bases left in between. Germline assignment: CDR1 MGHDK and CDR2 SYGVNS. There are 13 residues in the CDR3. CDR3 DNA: TGTGCCAGCAGTGAATATAACCTCAACGTCCTGACTTTC. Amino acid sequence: CASSEYNLNVLTF.

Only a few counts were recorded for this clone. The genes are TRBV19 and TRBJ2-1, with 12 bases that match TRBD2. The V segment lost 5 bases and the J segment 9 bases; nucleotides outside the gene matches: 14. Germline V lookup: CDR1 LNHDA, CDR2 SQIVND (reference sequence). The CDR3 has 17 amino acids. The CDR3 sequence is CASSFPLTSGRRGEQFF. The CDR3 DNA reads TGTGCCAGTAGTTTCCCGCTAACTAGCGGGAGGAGGGGTGAGCAGTTCTTC.

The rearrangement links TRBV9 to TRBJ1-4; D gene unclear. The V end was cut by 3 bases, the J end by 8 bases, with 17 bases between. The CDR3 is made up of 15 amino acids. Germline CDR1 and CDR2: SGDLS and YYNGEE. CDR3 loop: CASSEEDTVGEKLFF. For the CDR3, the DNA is TGTGCCAGCAGCGAAGAGGATACTGTCGGAGAAAAACTGTTTTTT.

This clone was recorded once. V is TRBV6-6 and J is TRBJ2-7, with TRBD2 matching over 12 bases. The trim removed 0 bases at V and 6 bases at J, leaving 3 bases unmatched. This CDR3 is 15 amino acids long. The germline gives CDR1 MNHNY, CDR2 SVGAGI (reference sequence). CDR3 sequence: CASSYSASGRGEQYF. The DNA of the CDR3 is TGTGCCAGCAGTTACTCGGCTAGCGGGAGGGGCGAGCAGTACTTC.

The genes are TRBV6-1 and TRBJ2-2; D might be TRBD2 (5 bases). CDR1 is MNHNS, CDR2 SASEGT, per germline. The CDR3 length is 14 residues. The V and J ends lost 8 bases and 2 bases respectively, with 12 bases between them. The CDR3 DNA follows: TGTGCCAGCCGGTTTGAGGGAAACACCGGGGAGCTGTTTTTT. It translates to CASRFEGNTGELFF.

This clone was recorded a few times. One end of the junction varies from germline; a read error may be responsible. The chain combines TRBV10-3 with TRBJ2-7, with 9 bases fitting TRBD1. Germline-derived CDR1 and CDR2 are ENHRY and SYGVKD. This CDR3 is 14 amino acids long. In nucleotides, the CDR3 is TGTGCCATCGGTGAACAGGGGGCGAACTACGAGCAGTACTTC. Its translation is CAIGEQGANYEQYF.

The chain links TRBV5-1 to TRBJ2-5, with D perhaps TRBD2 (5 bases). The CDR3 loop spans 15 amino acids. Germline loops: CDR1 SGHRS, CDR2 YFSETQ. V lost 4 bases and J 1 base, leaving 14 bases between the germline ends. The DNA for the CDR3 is TGCGCCAGCAGCCTATACGGGGAACGCCAAGAGACCCAGTACTTC. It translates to CASSLYGERQETQYF.

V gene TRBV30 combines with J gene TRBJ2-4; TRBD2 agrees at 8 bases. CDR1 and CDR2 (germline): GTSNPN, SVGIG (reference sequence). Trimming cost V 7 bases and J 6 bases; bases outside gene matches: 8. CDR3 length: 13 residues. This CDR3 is CAYRPGGGNIQYF. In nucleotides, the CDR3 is TGTGCCTATCGCCCGGGGGGGGGAAACATTCAGTACTTC.

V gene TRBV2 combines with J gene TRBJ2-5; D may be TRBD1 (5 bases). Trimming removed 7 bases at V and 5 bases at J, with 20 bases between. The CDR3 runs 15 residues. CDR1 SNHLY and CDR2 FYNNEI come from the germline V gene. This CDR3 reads CASTLQDVLAETQYF. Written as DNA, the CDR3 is TGTGCCAGCACCTTACAGGACGTTTTGGCCGAGACCCAGTACTTC.

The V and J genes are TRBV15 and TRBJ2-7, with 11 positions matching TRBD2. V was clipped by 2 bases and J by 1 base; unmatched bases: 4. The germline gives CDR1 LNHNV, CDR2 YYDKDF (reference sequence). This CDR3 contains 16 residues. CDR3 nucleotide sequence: TGTGCCACCAGCAGAATCGGGACTAGCGGATCCTACGAGCAGTACTTC. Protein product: CATSRIGTSGSYEQYF.

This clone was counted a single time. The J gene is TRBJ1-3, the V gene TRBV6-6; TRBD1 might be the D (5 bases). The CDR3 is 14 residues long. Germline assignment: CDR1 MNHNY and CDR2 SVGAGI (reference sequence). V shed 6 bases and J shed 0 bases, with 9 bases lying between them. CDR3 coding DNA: TGTGCCAGCAGACAGGTCACCTCTGGAAACACCATATATTTT. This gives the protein CASRQVTSGNTIYF.

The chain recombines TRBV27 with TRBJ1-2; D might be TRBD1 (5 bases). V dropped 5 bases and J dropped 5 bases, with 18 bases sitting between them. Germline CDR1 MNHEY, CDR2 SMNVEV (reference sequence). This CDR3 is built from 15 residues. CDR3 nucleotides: TGTGCCAGCAGTGCCCGGCTCCTGGGGGGTTATGGCTACACCTTC. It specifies CASSARLLGGYGYTF.

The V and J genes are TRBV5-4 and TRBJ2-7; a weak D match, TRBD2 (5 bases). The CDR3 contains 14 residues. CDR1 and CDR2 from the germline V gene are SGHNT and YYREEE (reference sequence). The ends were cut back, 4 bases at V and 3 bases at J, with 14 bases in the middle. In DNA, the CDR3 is TGTGCCAGCAGCACACCCGGACTGGGCTACGAGCAGTACTTC. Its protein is CASSTPGLGYEQYF.